These 21 T cell receptor beta chains were sequenced from one sample in a study of blood T cells in healthy people across ages. Primed by a sample-barcoded 5' primer and a J-beta primer mix, a second PCR proceeded for 7 to 11 cycles. TCRdb re-called the 5' RACE reads through MiXCR, storing one row per CDR3 protein. The profile shows some 1.5 million distinct CDR3 sequences, about 45% of them singletons. The sample was blood. Receptors were obtained from a woman aged 18-29 years in good health.

The chain is built from TRBV12-3 or TRBV12-4 and TRBJ2-7; 11 bases are a match to TRBD2. The trim removed 7 bases at V and 2 bases at J, leaving 19 bases unmatched. This CDR3 spans 19 amino acids. In DNA form, the CDR3 reads TGTGCCAGCACCGCGACCCTAATTTCTAGCGGGGGGACCCCCTACGAGCAGTACTTC. Translated: CASTATLISSGGTPYEQYF.

CDR3: CASSQEITSTDTQYF. Here the CDR3 DNA reads TGCGCCAGCAGCCAAGAAATTACTAGCACAGATACGCAGTATTTT. V is TRBV4-3 and J is TRBJ2-3, with D hard to call. Germline V lookup: CDR1 LGHNA, CDR2 YSLEER. V gave up 0 bases and J gave up 0 bases, with 7 bases separating them. The CDR3 loop spans 15 amino acids.

The CDR3 DNA reads as TGTGCCAGCAGTTCACTACGATCGTCCGCAACTAATGAAAAACTGTTTTTT. Residues: CASSSLRSSATNEKLFF. The chain employs TRBV27 and TRBJ1-4; D call uncertain. This CDR3 is 17 amino acids long. Trimming took off 4 bases at V and 0 bases at J, with 15 bases between the two ends. Germline V gene sequence: CDR1 MNHEY, CDR2 SMNVEV (reference sequence).

This clonotype was recorded at least ten times. Since a much larger clone is just one base distant, this may be a read error. This chain links TRBV25-1 with TRBJ2-5; 8 bases are a match to TRBD1. With V trimmed by 3 bases and J by 0 bases, 0 bases remained unmatched. Germline CDR1 MGHDK, CDR2 SYGVNS. The CDR3 totals 14 residues. The CDR3 DNA sequence: TGTGCCAGCAGTGACAGGGGGCACCAAGAGACCCAGTACTTC. Its protein product is CASSDRGHQETQYF.

The V call is TRBV12-3 or TRBV12-4, the J call TRBJ2-4, with D tentatively TRBD2 (5 bases). The CDR3 spans 15 residues. Trimming removed 5 bases from V and 8 bases from J, with 19 bases in between. CDR3 loop: CASSKDESAGDIQYF. The CDR3 DNA reads as TGTGCCAGCAGTAAAGACGAATCCGCGGGTGACATTCAGTACTTC.

The chain is built from TRBV29-1 and TRBJ2-7; no firm D call. This CDR3 region has 14 residues. Trimming stripped 6 bases from V and 7 bases from J, with 22 bases between. The germline V gene encodes CDR1 SQVTM and CDR2 ANQGSEA. The CDR3 DNA is TGCAGCGTACCGACCGCCCCCACCTCTGGTGAGCAGTACTTC. The encoded protein is CSVPTAPTSGEQYF.

In this sample, this clonotype turned up a few times. J is TRBJ2-2 and V is TRBV29-1, with a weak D call TRBD1 (6 bases). The CDR3 has 15 amino acids. The germline gives CDR1 SQVTM, CDR2 ANQGSEA. V shed 4 bases and J shed 0 bases, with 12 bases lying between them. This CDR3 is CSVGGTRSNTGELFF. The CDR3 DNA is TGCAGCGTTGGGGGGACAAGGTCGAACACCGGGGAGCTGTTTTTT.

The V call is TRBV27, the J call TRBJ1-5; D not resolved. Per germline, CDR1 MNHEY and CDR2 SMNVEV (reference sequence). The CDR3 contains 13 residues. Trimming removed 4 bases at V and 5 bases at J, with 9 bases between. This CDR3 reads CASSYGGDQPQHF. The DNA of the CDR3 is TGTGCCAGCAGTTATGGCGGAGATCAGCCCCAGCATTTT.

There are a few counts of this clonotype. The rearrangement uses TRBV4-3 and TRBJ1-4, with TRBD1 matching 9 bases. J gave up 4 bases and V 4 bases, and 7 bases lay outside the gene matches. The CDR3 runs to 16 residues. CDR1 LGHNA and CDR2 YSLEER come from the germline V gene. The CDR3 loop reads CASSLQGTGNNEKLFF. The CDR3 DNA is TGCGCCAGCAGCCTCCAAGGGACAGGGAATAATGAAAAACTGTTTTTT.

The chain uses TRBV3-1 and TRBJ2-1, with D perhaps matching TRBD2 (7 bases). CDR1 is LGHDT, CDR2 YNNKEL, per germline (reference sequence). The CDR3 consists of 15 residues. Trimming cost V 2 bases and J 9 bases, with 17 bases left between them. CDR3 nucleotide sequence: TGTGCCAGCAGCCAATTGGGAGGGGGGGCCTTTGAGCAGTTCTTC. Translating it yields CASSQLGGGAFEQFF.

The chain links TRBV6-6 to TRBJ2-2; perhaps TRBD2 as D (6 bases). V lost 2 bases, J lost 4 bases, and 8 bases lay in between. The CDR3 length is 14 residues. The germline V gene has CDR1 MNHNY and CDR2 SVGAGI (reference sequence). CDR3 region: CASSYLTSTGELFF. DNA of the CDR3: TGTGCCAGCAGTTACCTGACTAGCACCGGGGAGCTGTTTTTT.

This chain joins TRBV29-1 and TRBJ1-1; D not certain. V lost 5 bases and J lost 4, with 8 bases in between. Germline CDR1 reads SQVTM; CDR2 reads ANQGSEA. The CDR3 consists of 11 residues. CDR3 amino acids: CSVRMSTEAFF. DNA of the CDR3: TGCAGCGTTCGGATGTCCACTGAAGCTTTCTTT.

In its sample, this clonotype was seen a few times. This sequence joins TRBV15 and TRBJ2-1; D unresolved. Germline lookup yields CDR1 LNHNV and CDR2 YYDKDF (reference sequence). Trimming took 1 base from V and 8 from J, leaving 6 bases between them. This CDR3 has 12 residues. The CDR3 region has the DNA TGTGCCACCAGCAGAGGCGAGTATGAGCAGTTCTTC. Its protein product is CATSRGEYEQFF.

There are a few counts of this clonotype. The V call is TRBV29-1, the J call TRBJ2-7; the match to TRBD1 covers 7 bases. In germline, CDR1 is SQVTM, CDR2 ANQGSEA. Trimming cost V 6 bases and J 4 bases; bases outside gene matches: 6. CDR3 length: 12 amino acids. The CDR3 sequence is CSVAPTGYEQYF. DNA of the CDR3: TGCAGCGTCGCCCCGACAGGGTACGAGCAGTACTTC.

This clonotype was found a few times. The chain carries TRBV5-5 and TRBJ1-4; 10 nucleotides line up with TRBD1. Losses at the gene ends were 2 bases for V and 6 bases for J; bases not matched to a gene: 4. Germline values: CDR1 SGHKS, CDR2 YYEKEE (reference sequence). This CDR3 is built from 15 residues. The CDR3 bases are TGTGCCAGCAGCTTAACCGGGACAGGGGATGAAAAACTGTTTTTT. This translates into CASSLTGTGDEKLFF.

This chain connects TRBV30 to TRBJ2-3; the match to TRBD1 covers 7 bases. Germline V gene lookup returns CDR1 GTSNPN and CDR2 SVGIG (reference sequence). V shed 3 bases and J 1 base; nucleotides not matched to a gene: 7. This CDR3 comprises 15 residues. The CDR3 DNA follows: TGTGCCTGGAGCCGAAATACAGGGGGCACAGATACGCAGTATTTT. The encoded protein is CAWSRNTGGTDTQYF.

Note on this clonotype: The junction differs from germline at one of its ends, possibly a read error. The chain employs TRBV6-6 and TRBJ2-5; D uncertain. Germline CDR1 MNHNY, CDR2 SVGAGI (reference sequence). The CDR3 covers 13 residues. CDR3 sequence (DNA): TGTGCCAGCAGGCTCTCGGCGCAAGAGACCCAGTGCTTC. Translating gives CASRLSAQETQCF.

This clonotype was found a few times. V gene TRBV14 combines with J gene TRBJ2-1, with 7 bases lining up with TRBD2. Germline trimming cut 2 bases from V and 8 bases from J; bases unmatched to any gene: 9. The CDR3 runs 15 residues. Germline V gives CDR1 SGHDN, CDR2 FVKESK. This chain's CDR3 is CASSQRSRGSYEQFF. The CDR3 DNA is TGTGCCAGCAGCCAAAGAAGTCGCGGGAGTTATGAGCAGTTCTTC.

The chain combines TRBV20-1 with TRBJ1-2; TRBD1 agrees at 8 bases. With V trimmed by 2 bases and J by 6 bases, 5 bases remained unmatched. CDR1 and CDR2 from the germline V gene are DFQATT and SNEGSKA (reference sequence). The CDR3 covers 13 residues. CDR3 sequence: CSARWQGANGYTF. CDR3 coding DNA: TGCAGTGCTAGATGGCAGGGGGCGAATGGCTACACCTTC.

The rearrangement uses TRBV7-9 and TRBJ2-7; tentative D call: TRBD2 (5 bases). V was pared by 5 bases and J by 0 bases, with 14 bases between. Germline V gives CDR1 SEHNR, CDR2 FQNEAQ (reference sequence). The CDR3 length is 15 residues. In DNA form, the CDR3 reads TGTGCCAGCAGCGCTTCCTTACGGGGCTCCTACGAGCAGTACTTC. It encodes CASSASLRGSYEQYF.

This clonotype was counted between two and nine times. The genes are TRBV25-1 and TRBJ2-5, with a possible D match to TRBD2 (6 bases). The V end was cut by 0 bases, the J end by 5 bases, with 13 bases between. This CDR3 region has 15 residues. Germline V gives CDR1 MGHDK, CDR2 SYGVNS. CDR3 residues: CASSEYWGGGETQYF. CDR3 DNA sequence: TGTGCCAGCAGTGAATACTGGGGAGGAGGGGAGACCCAGTACTTC.